The rows below give T cell receptor beta chains drawn from one sample of a study of beta chain features in type 1 diabetes. TCRdb keeps only in-frame clones here, not all; method: immunoSEQ multiplex PCR. The sample records a few hundred thousand clones, 11% being singletons. The source material was central memory CD4+ T cells from blood. The receptors stem from a man in his late teens or twenties in good health. Both conserved end residues are part of each CDR3. A D gene is named only where the DNA matches it firmly. Only some rows state a clone size, as once, few, many or a class for expanded clones.

v_call: TRBV29-1; d_call: NA; clone_size: few; j_call: TRBJ2-3; cdr3_aa: CSVVRELGGTDTQYF; cdr3_nt: TGCAGCGTTGTAAGGGAATTAGGGGGCACAGATACGCAGTATTTT
v_call: TRBV10-3; d_call: TRBD1; clone_size: NA; j_call: TRBJ2-4; cdr3_aa: CAIIPRGDRAKNIQYF; cdr3_nt: TGTGCCATCATCCCCCGAGGGGACAGAGCCAAAAACATTCAGTACTTC
v_call: TRBV6-5; d_call: TRBD2; clone_size: NA; j_call: TRBJ2-2; cdr3_aa: CASTLAGGGTGELFF; cdr3_nt: TGTGCCAGCACCTTAGCGGGAGGTGGCACCGGGGAGCTGTTTTTT
v_call: TRBV29-1; d_call: NA; clone_size: NA; j_call: TRBJ2-5; cdr3_aa: CSVSTGGETQYF; cdr3_nt: TGCAGCGTTTCGACAGGCGGGGAGACCCAGTACTTC
v_call: TRBV30; d_call: NA; clone_size: few; j_call: TRBJ2-3; cdr3_aa: CAWNARGITDTQYF; cdr3_nt: TGTGCCTGGAACGCCCGCGGGATCACAGATACGCAGTATTTT
v_call: TRBV30; d_call: TRBD2; clone_size: NA; j_call: TRBJ2-7; cdr3_aa: CAWSEGVLAGDREQYF; cdr3_nt: TGTGCCTGGAGTGAGGGGGTTCTAGCGGGAGATCGCGAGCAGTACTTC
v_call: TRBV29-1; d_call: NA; clone_size: few; j_call: TRBJ1-1; cdr3_aa: CSVLLPNTEAFF; cdr3_nt: TGCAGCGTCCTTCTTCCGAACACTGAAGCTTTCTTT
v_call: TRBV28; d_call: TRBD2; clone_size: NA; j_call: TRBJ2-7; cdr3_aa: CASSPTLAGGDSEQYF; cdr3_nt: TGTGCCAGCAGTCCGACCCTAGCGGGAGGGGATAGCGAGCAGTACTTC
v_call: TRBV7-2; d_call: NA; clone_size: NA; j_call: TRBJ2-7; cdr3_aa: CASSVSRNTREQYF; cdr3_nt: TGTGCCAGCAGCGTCTCTCGCAATACTCGCGAGCAGTACTTC
v_call: TRBV19; d_call: NA; clone_size: few; j_call: TRBJ2-6; cdr3_aa: CASRRGAGANVLTF; cdr3_nt: TGTGCCAGCCGGAGGGGGGCGGGGGCCAACGTCCTGACTTTC
v_call: TRBV29-1; d_call: NA; clone_size: NA; j_call: TRBJ2-3; cdr3_aa: CSVDEGSSDTQYF; cdr3_nt: TGCAGCGTTGATGAAGGCTCCTCAGATACGCAGTATTTT
v_call: TRBV7-2; d_call: TRBD2; clone_size: NA; j_call: TRBJ2-1; cdr3_aa: CASNGLAGGIYNEQFF; cdr3_nt: TGTGCCAGCAACGGACTAGCGGGAGGAATCTACAATGAGCAGTTCTTC
v_call: TRBV7-6; d_call: TRBD1; clone_size: NA; j_call: TRBJ2-3; cdr3_aa: CASSSQGITDTQYF; cdr3_nt: TGTGCCAGCAGCTCACAGGGGATTACAGATACGCAGTATTTT
v_call: TRBV6-5; d_call: NA; clone_size: once; j_call: TRBJ2-3; cdr3_aa: CASSYDGRDTQYF; cdr3_nt: TGTGCCAGCAGTTACGATGGGAGAGATACGCAGTATTTT
v_call: TRBV2; d_call: NA; clone_size: many; j_call: TRBJ1-4; cdr3_aa: CASSEIGDEKLFF; cdr3_nt: TGTGCCAGCAGTGAGATAGGGGACGAAAAACTGTTTTTT
v_call: TRBV7-2; d_call: NA; clone_size: few; j_call: TRBJ2-2; cdr3_aa: CASSLSSGGTGELFF; cdr3_nt: TGTGCCAGCAGCTTAAGCTCCGGGGGCACCGGGGAGCTGTTTTTT
v_call: TRBV28; d_call: NA; clone_size: NA; j_call: TRBJ1-2; cdr3_aa: CASSPPRGASGYTF; cdr3_nt: TGTGCCAGCAGTCCTCCTAGGGGGGCGAGTGGCTACACCTTC
v_call: TRBV28; d_call: TRBD1; clone_size: NA; j_call: TRBJ2-3; cdr3_aa: CASSSVQGVSTDTQYF; cdr3_nt: TGTGCCAGCAGTTCCGTCCAGGGGGTAAGCACAGATACGCAGTATTTT
v_call: TRBV2; d_call: TRBD2; clone_size: NA; j_call: TRBJ2-1; cdr3_aa: CASSERLADYNEQFF; cdr3_nt: TGTGCCAGCAGTGAAAGGCTAGCGGATTACAATGAGCAGTTCTTC
v_call: TRBV18; d_call: NA; clone_size: many; j_call: TRBJ2-1; cdr3_aa: CASSPGLPPDNEQFF; cdr3_nt: TGTGCCAGCTCACCCGGACTCCCCCCCGACAATGAGCAGTTCTTC
v_call: TRBV4-1; d_call: NA; clone_size: many; j_call: TRBJ2-1; cdr3_aa: CASSQGSGQSSYNEQFF; cdr3_nt: TGCGCCAGCAGCCAAGGGTCTGGGCAGTCTTCCTACAATGAGCAGTTCTTC
v_call: TRBV5-1; d_call: NA; clone_size: NA; j_call: TRBJ1-4; cdr3_aa: CASSPAPSKEKLFF; cdr3_nt: TGCGCCAGCAGCCCAGCCCCCTCGAAGGAAAAACTGTTTTTT
v_call: TRBV6-1; d_call: NA; clone_size: NA; j_call: TRBJ2-5; cdr3_aa: CASSRAPDSQETQYF; cdr3_nt: TGTGCCAGCAGTCGAGCCCCGGACAGTCAAGAGACCCAGTACTTC
v_call: TRBV4-3; d_call: NA; clone_size: few; j_call: TRBJ2-3; cdr3_aa: CASSLEGLFTDTQYF; cdr3_nt: TGCGCCAGCAGCTTAGAGGGCCTGTTCACAGATACGCAGTATTTT
v_call: TRBV30; d_call: TRBD1; clone_size: NA; j_call: TRBJ1-5; cdr3_aa: CAWSGTGSQPQHF; cdr3_nt: TGTGCCTGGTCCGGGACAGGGAGCCAGCCCCAGCATTTT
v_call: TRBV5-1; d_call: TRBD2; clone_size: many; j_call: TRBJ2-3; cdr3_aa: CASSSGSTDTQYF; cdr3_nt: TGCGCCAGCTCTAGCGGGAGTACAGATACGCAGTATTTT
v_call: TRBV7-2; d_call: TRBD2; clone_size: many; j_call: TRBJ2-3; cdr3_aa: CASRLGLAGTDTQYF; cdr3_nt: TGTGCCAGCAGATTGGGACTAGCGGGCACAGATACGCAGTATTTT
v_call: TRBV5-1; d_call: NA; clone_size: once; j_call: TRBJ2-7; cdr3_aa: CASSLVSSSYEQYF; cdr3_nt: TGCGCCAGCAGCTTGGTCTCAAGCTCCTACGAGCAGTACTTC
v_call: TRBV4-1; d_call: TRBD2; clone_size: few; j_call: TRBJ2-3; cdr3_aa: CASSPRLVAGVPPYF; cdr3_nt: TGCGCCAGCAGCCCCCGTTTGGTAGCGGGAGTCCCCCCCTATTTT
v_call: TRBV4-3; d_call: NA; clone_size: many; j_call: TRBJ2-1; cdr3_aa: CASSQDLETPYNEQFF; cdr3_nt: TGCGCCAGCAGCCAAGACTTGGAAACTCCTTACAATGAGCAGTTCTTC
v_call: TRBV28; d_call: NA; clone_size: few; j_call: TRBJ1-1; cdr3_aa: CASSPPGALGDTEAFF; cdr3_nt: TGTGCCAGCAGCCCCCCTGGGGCGCTTGGGGACACTGAAGCTTTCTTT
v_call: TRBV10-3; d_call: NA; clone_size: NA; j_call: TRBJ1-2; cdr3_aa: CAISAGDGYTF; cdr3_nt: TGTGCCATCAGTGCGGGGGATGGCTACACCTTC
v_call: TRBV9; d_call: NA; clone_size: NA; j_call: TRBJ2-5; cdr3_aa: CASSVGHQETQYF; cdr3_nt: TGTGCCAGCAGCGTAGGGCACCAAGAGACCCAGTACTTC
v_call: TRBV30; d_call: NA; clone_size: few; j_call: TRBJ2-7; cdr3_aa: CAWDGDSYEQYF; cdr3_nt: TGTGCCTGGGACGGAGACTCCTACGAGCAGTACTTC
v_call: TRBV7-9; d_call: TRBD2; clone_size: few; j_call: TRBJ2-7; cdr3_aa: CASSLAGGTYEQYF; cdr3_nt: TGTGCCAGCAGCTTAGCCGGGGGGACTTACGAGCAGTACTTC
v_call: TRBV5-1; d_call: TRBD2; clone_size: many; j_call: TRBJ2-1; cdr3_aa: CASSSGRAGSNEQFF; cdr3_nt: TGCGCCAGCAGCTCCGGGAGGGCCGGTTCCAATGAGCAGTTCTTC
v_call: TRBV7-2; d_call: NA; clone_size: NA; j_call: TRBJ2-3; cdr3_aa: CASSPSTDTQYF; cdr3_nt: TGTGCCAGCAGCCCCTCCACAGATACGCAGTATTTT
v_call: TRBV7-7; d_call: TRBD2; clone_size: few; j_call: TRBJ2-5; cdr3_aa: CASSSGTSRGETQYF; cdr3_nt: TGTGCCAGCAGCTCCGGGACTAGCCGGGGGGAGACCCAGTACTTC
v_call: TRBV5-4; d_call: TRBD2; clone_size: many; j_call: TRBJ2-5; cdr3_aa: CASSRDYEETQYF; cdr3_nt: TGTGCCAGCAGCCGGGACTACGAAGAGACCCAGTACTTC
v_call: TRBV28; d_call: TRBD2; clone_size: few; j_call: TRBJ2-2; cdr3_aa: CASGRAGAGVIRELFF; cdr3_nt: TGTGCCAGCGGAAGGGCGGGAGCGGGAGTTATTAGGGAGCTGTTTTTT
v_call: TRBV15; d_call: TRBD1; clone_size: few; j_call: TRBJ1-4; cdr3_aa: CATSTLPGQVNEKLFF; cdr3_nt: TGTGCCACCAGCACTCTCCCGGGACAGGTTAATGAAAAACTGTTTTTT
v_call: TRBV19; d_call: TRBD2; clone_size: few; j_call: TRBJ2-1; cdr3_aa: CASSITPATSREQFF; cdr3_nt: TGTGCCAGTAGTATAACCCCCGCGACTAGCCGGGAGCAGTTCTTC
v_call: TRBV28; d_call: NA; clone_size: once; j_call: TRBJ1-2; cdr3_aa: CASSLRGDYYGYTF; cdr3_nt: TGTGCCAGCAGTTTAAGGGGAGACTACTATGGCTACACCTTC
v_call: TRBV4-1; d_call: TRBD2; clone_size: few; j_call: TRBJ2-3; cdr3_aa: CASSQAGLAGGRGDTQYF; cdr3_nt: TGCGCCAGCAGCCAGGCGGGACTAGCGGGAGGGCGGGGAGATACGCAGTATTTT